This TCR beta chain was captured by sequencing in a study of human T cells and chemical hapten exposure. In TCRdb, the RACE reads were re-called with MiXCR into one record per CDR3 protein. The sample contains fewer than 200,000 distinct CDR3 sequences, roughly 26% of which appear only once. Described time point: patch test 3, about 24 weeks after DPC sensitization. Treatment described: therapeutic diphenylcyclopropenone sensitization with weekly scalp DPC. Here the sequenced sample was whole blood, taken in connection with sensitization to the hapten diphenylcyclopropenone (DPC). The receptor's source is a woman aged 18-35 years with alopecia areata. Some clones in this sample may be carry-over from other donors' samples.

The CDR3 loop is CASSVEGSGELFF. CDR3 DNA: TGCGCCAGCAGCGTGGAGGGCTCCGGGGAGCTGTTTTTT. This chain connects TRBV5-1 to TRBJ2-2; tentative D call: TRBD2 (6 bases). Trimming left V 4 bases short and J 6 bases short, with 10 bases between. CDR1 is SGHRS, CDR2 YFSETQ, per germline. The CDR3 is 13 residues long.